This is a list of T cell receptor beta chains from one sample in a study of CD8 T cells in ankylosing spondylitis. One entry per CDR3 protein, called by TCRdb with MiXCR from the 5' RACE reads. This table holds about 100,000 distinct CDR3 sequences, about 8.3% found once. Sequencing was carried out using blood, either unsorted or a sorted T cell fraction (not recorded which). These receptors originate from a male donor with ankylosing spondylitis or in good health (not recorded which). Both conserved end residues are part of each CDR3. The order of the fields is clone size, D gene, J gene, V gene, CDR3 DNA, CDR3 protein. D genes are given only for firm matches. The size field is filled for only some rows; it gives once, few, many or a size class.

size: many
D: .
J: TRBJ1-3
V: TRBV27
DNA: TGTGCCAGCAAGGACGGTTCCTCTGGAAACACCATATATTTT
CDR3: CASKDGSSGNTIYF

size: .
D: TRBD2
J: TRBJ2-1
V: TRBV5-1
DNA: TGCGCCAGCAGCTCTCGACTAGCGGCAGGCAATGAGCAGTTCTTC
CDR3: CASSSRLAAGNEQFF

size: .
D: .
J: TRBJ2-4
V: TRBV4-3
DNA: TGCGCCAGCAGCCAAGATCCGGACGCCCGGAACATTCAGTACTTC
CDR3: CASSQDPDARNIQYF

size: .
D: .
J: TRBJ1-1
V: TRBV29-1
DNA: TGCAGCGTTAAGAACACTGAAGCTTTCTTT
CDR3: CSVKNTEAFF

size: .
D: .
J: TRBJ2-6
V: TRBV20-1
DNA: TGCAGTGCTAAGTTCCAGGGTGGGTCTGGGACCAACGTCCTGACTTTC
CDR3: CSAKFQGGSGTNVLTF

size: many
D: TRBD2
J: TRBJ2-1
V: TRBV20-1
DNA: TGCAGTGCCGTCGGGACTACCTTGAACAATGAGCAGTTCTTC
CDR3: CSAVGTTLNNEQFF

size: many
D: TRBD2
J: TRBJ2-7
V: TRBV3-1
DNA: TGTGCCAGCAGCCGCCTACTAGCGGGGGCCTACGAGCAGTACTTC
CDR3: CASSRLLAGAYEQYF

size: many
D: TRBD1
J: TRBJ2-7
V: TRBV7-9
DNA: TGTGCCAGCAGCTTCGGACAGGGGGCTATCTACGAGCAGTACTTC
CDR3: CASSFGQGAIYEQYF

size: many
D: TRBD1
J: TRBJ1-6
V: TRBV9
DNA: TGTGCCAGCAGCAGAGCCGGGACAGAGAATTCACCCCTCCACTTT
CDR3: CASSRAGTENSPLHF

size: many
D: .
J: TRBJ2-3
V: TRBV6-5
DNA: TGTGCCAGCAGTTTTGGACCGACCCCAGATACGCAGTATTTT
CDR3: CASSFGPTPDTQYF

size: .
D: TRBD1
J: TRBJ2-3
V: TRBV4-2
DNA: TGTGCCAGCAGCCAAGCCCCCGCAGGGGGTAGCACAGATACGCAGTATTTT
CDR3: CASSQAPAGGSTDTQYF

size: many
D: .
J: TRBJ1-1
V: TRBV5-1
DNA: TGCGCCAGCAGCTTGACGGGGAACACTGAAGCTTTCTTT
CDR3: CASSLTGNTEAFF

size: .
D: TRBD1
J: TRBJ1-1
V: TRBV7-9
DNA: TGTGCCAGCAGCCTCGGACAGGCTTTCACTGAAGCTTTCTTT
CDR3: CASSLGQAFTEAFF

size: once
D: TRBD1
J: TRBJ2-1
V: TRBV13
DNA: TGTGCCAGCAGCCCACCCGGGACAGGGGACTACAATGAGCAGTTCTTC
CDR3: CASSPPGTGDYNEQFF

size: .
D: .
J: TRBJ2-3
V: TRBV10-3
DNA: TGTGCCATCAGCAACAGGGGAGGACTCACAGATACGCAGTATTTT
CDR3: CAISNRGGLTDTQYF

size: many
D: .
J: TRBJ2-3
V: TRBV18
DNA: TGTGCCAGCTCACCATCTAATCTCATATTAAACACAGATACGCAGTATTTT
CDR3: CASSPSNLILNTDTQYF

size: .
D: .
J: TRBJ2-3
V: TRBV11-2
DNA: TGTGCCAGCAGTAACGGCATAGGCGGGAGAGGGGGAACAGATACGCAGTATTTT
CDR3: CASSNGIGGRGGTDTQYF

size: many
D: .
J: TRBJ2-7
V: TRBV20-1
DNA: TGCAGTGCTTCCCGGAGAACAGGTCCGATGGGCGAGCAGTACTTC
CDR3: CSASRRTGPMGEQYF

size: many
D: .
J: TRBJ2-5
V: TRBV4-3
DNA: TGCGCCAGCAGCCAAGGCCCGACCGGTTTAGGAGAGACCCAGTACTTC
CDR3: CASSQGPTGLGETQYF

size: many
D: .
J: TRBJ1-1
V: TRBV29-1
DNA: TGCAGCGTTTCCCCCCAAGGGTCGAACACTGAAGCTTTCTTT
CDR3: CSVSPQGSNTEAFF

size: many
D: TRBD1
J: TRBJ1-1
V: TRBV3-1
DNA: TGTGCCAGCAGAGCACGGGAGGGGGCAAACACTGAAGCTTTCTTT
CDR3: CASRAREGANTEAFF

size: many
D: .
J: TRBJ2-5
V: TRBV4-1
DNA: TGCGCCAGCAGCCAAGACAGATCTGTCGAGACCCAGTACTTC
CDR3: CASSQDRSVETQYF

size: few
D: .
J: TRBJ2-7
V: TRBV4-2
DNA: TGTGCCAGCAGCCCCCAATCCAGTCACGAGCAGTACTTC
CDR3: CASSPQSSHEQYF

size: many
D: TRBD2
J: TRBJ2-4
V: TRBV5-1
DNA: TGCGCCAGCAGCTTGGTAGCTCCTGGACTAGCGGGAGGGCCGGGCGCCAAAAACATTCAGTACTTC
CDR3: CASSLVAPGLAGGPGAKNIQYF

size: many
D: TRBD1
J: TRBJ2-7
V: TRBV5-5
DNA: TGTGCCAGCAGCTTGGTCCGGACAGGTACCTACGAGCAGTACTTC
CDR3: CASSLVRTGTYEQYF

size: once
D: .
J: TRBJ2-6
V: TRBV20-1
DNA: TGCAGTGCTAGAGATCCCCTCGGTAGCTCTGGGGCCAACGTCCTGACTTTC
CDR3: CSARDPLGSSGANVLTF

size: many
D: TRBD1
J: TRBJ1-6
V: TRBV20-1
DNA: TGCAGTGCTAACCGGGACAGGGGGCTCTGGTCACCCCTCCACTTT
CDR3: CSANRDRGLWSPLHF

size: many
D: TRBD2
J: TRBJ2-7
V: TRBV6-6
DNA: TGTGCCAGCCGCGGGGGGTGGTCCTACGAGCAGTACTTC
CDR3: CASRGGWSYEQYF

size: .
D: TRBD2
J: TRBJ2-5
V: TRBV3-1
DNA: TGTGCCACCTCCCAAGGACCGGGACTAGCGGGACAAGAGACCCAGTACTTC
CDR3: CATSQGPGLAGQETQYF

size: many
D: TRBD1
J: TRBJ1-4
V: TRBV7-2
DNA: TGTGCCAGCAGCTTACGGCCGGGACAGGGACACGAAAAACTGTTTTTT
CDR3: CASSLRPGQGHEKLFF